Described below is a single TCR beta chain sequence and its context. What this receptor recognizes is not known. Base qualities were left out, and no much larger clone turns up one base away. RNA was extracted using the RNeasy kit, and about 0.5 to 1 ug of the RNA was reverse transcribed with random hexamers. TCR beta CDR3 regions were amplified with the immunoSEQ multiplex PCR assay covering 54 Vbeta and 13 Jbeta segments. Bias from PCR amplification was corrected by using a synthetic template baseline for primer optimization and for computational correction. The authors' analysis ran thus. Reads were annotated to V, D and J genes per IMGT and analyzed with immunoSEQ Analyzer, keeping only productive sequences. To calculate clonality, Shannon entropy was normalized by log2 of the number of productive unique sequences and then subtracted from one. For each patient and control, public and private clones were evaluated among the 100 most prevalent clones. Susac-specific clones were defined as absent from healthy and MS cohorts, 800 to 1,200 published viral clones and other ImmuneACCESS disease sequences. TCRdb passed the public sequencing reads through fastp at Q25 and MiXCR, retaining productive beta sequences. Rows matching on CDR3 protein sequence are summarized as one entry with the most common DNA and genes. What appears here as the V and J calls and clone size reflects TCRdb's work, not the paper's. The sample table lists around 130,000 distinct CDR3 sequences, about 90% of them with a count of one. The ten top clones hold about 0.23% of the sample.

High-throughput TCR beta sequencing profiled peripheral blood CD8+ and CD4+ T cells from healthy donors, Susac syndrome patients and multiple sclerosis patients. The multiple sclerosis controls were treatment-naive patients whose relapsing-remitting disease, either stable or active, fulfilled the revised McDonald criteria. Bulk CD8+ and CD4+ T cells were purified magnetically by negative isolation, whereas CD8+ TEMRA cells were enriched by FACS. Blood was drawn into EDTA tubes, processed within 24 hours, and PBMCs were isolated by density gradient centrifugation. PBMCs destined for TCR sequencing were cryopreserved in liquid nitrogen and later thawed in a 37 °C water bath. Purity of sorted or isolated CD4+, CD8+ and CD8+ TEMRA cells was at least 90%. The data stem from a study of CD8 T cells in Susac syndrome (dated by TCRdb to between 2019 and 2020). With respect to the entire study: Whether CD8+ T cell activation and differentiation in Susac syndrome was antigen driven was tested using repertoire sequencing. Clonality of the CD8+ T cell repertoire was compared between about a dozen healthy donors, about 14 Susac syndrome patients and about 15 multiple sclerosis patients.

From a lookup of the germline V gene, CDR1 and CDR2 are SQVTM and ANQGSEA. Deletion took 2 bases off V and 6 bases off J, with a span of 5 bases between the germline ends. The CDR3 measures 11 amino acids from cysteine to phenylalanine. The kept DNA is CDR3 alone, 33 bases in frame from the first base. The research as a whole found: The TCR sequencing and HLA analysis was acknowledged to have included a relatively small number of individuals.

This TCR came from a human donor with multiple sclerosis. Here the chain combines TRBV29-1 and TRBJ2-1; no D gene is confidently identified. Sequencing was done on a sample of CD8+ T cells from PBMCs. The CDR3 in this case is CSVEQFNEQFF. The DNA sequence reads TGCAGCGTTGAACAGTTCAATGAGCAGTTCTTC.